This TCR beta chain was captured in a study of immune characterization of retroperitoneal liposarcoma (dated by TCRdb to between 2018 and 2020). As to this clonotype: Its antigen is currently not known. Within one base of it there is no much larger clone, and no base qualities were kept.

Library method: PCR. TCRdb lists the instrument as NextSeq 500. The raw public data were reprocessed by TCRdb itself: fastp quality trimming at Q25, MiXCR clonotype calling, in-frame beta chains only. Duplicate CDR3 protein sequences are folded into a single record with the most common DNA and genes. This sample holds about 10,000 distinct CDR3 sequences; 25% to 35% were observed only once. The ten most abundant clones make up approximately 8% of the sample. The CDR3 goes from the cysteine to the phenylalanine over 16 residues. Left in the record is the CDR3 DNA by itself, 48 bases read in frame from the first base. Reading the germline V gene gives CDR1 MGHRA and CDR2 YSYEKL. Trimming costs V 5 bases and J 1 base, and their ends lie 15 bases apart.

The rearrangement joined TRBV4-1 to TRBJ1-3; the D gene is perhaps TRBD1, on 6 matching bases. Sample: tumor tissue. This receptor was identified in a male donor with retroperitoneal liposarcoma. The CDR3 reads as follows: CASSTGGRMSGNTIYF. At the DNA level, the sequence is TGCGCCAGCAGCACGGGGGGGCGAATGTCTGGAAACACCATATATTTT.